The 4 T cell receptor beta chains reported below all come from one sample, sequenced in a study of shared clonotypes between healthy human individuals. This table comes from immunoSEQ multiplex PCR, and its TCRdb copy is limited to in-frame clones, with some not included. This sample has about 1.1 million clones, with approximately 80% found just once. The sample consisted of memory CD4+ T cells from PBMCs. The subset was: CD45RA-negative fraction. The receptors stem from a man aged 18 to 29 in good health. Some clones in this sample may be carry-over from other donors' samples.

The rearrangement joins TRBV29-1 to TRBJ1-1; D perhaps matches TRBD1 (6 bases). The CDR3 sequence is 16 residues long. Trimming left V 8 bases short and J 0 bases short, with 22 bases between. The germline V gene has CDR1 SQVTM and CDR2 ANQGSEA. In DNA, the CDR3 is TGCAGCATATTGACCGGGACACTTCCTATGAACACTGAAGCTTTCTTT. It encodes CSILTGTLPMNTEAFF.

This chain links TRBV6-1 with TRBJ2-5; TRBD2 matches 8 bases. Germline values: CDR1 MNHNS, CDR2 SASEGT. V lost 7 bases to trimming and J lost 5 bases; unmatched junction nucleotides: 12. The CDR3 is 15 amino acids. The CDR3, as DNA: TGTGCCAGCACAAAAGGGACTAGGGCAGTGGAGACCCAGTACTTC. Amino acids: CASTKGTRAVETQYF.

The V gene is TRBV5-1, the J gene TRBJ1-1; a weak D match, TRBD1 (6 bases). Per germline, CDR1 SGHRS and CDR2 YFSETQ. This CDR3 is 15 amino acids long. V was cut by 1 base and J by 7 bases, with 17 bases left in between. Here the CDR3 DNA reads TGCGCCAGCAGCTTGCGAGGTACGGGGGCAGGTGAAGCTTTCTTT. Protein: CASSLRGTGAGEAFF. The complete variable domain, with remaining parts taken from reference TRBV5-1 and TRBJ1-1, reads KAGVTQTPRYLIKTRGQQVTLSCSPISGHRSVSWYQQTPGQGLQFLFEYFSETQRNKGNFPGRFSGRQFSNSRSEMNVSTLELGDSALYLCASSLRGTGAGEAFFGQGTRLTVV.

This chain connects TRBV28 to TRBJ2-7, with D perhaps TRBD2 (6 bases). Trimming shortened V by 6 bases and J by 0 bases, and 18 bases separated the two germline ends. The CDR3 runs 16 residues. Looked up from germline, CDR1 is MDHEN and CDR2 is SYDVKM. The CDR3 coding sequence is TGTGCCAGCAGCCCCCGGGACTTCCGAAGCTCCTACGAGCAGTACTTC. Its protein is CASSPRDFRSSYEQYF.